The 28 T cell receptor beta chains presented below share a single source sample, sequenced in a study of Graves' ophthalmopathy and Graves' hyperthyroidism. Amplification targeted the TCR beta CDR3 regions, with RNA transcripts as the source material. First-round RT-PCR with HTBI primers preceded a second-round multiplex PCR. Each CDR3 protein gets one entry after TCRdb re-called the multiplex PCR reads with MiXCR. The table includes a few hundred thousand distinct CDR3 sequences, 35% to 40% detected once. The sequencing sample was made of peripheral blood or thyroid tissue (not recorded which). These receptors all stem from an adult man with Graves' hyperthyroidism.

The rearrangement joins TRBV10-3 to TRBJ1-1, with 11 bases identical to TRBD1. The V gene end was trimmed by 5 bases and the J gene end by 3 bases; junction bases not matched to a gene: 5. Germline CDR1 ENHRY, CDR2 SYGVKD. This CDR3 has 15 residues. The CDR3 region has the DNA TGTGCCATCAGTACCACGGGACAGGGGGACACTGAAGCTTTCTTT. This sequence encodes CAISTTGQGDTEAFF.

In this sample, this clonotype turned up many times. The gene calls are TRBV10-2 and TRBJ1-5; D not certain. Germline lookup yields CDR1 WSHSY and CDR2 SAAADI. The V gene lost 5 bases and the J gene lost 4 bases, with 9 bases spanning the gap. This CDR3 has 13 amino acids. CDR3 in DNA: TGCGCCAGCAGTTACACGAGGAATCAGCCCCAGCATTTT. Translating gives CASSYTRNQPQHF.

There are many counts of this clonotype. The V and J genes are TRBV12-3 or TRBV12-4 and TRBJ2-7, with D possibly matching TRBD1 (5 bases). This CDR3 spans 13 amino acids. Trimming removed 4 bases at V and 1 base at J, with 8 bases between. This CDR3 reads CASSYRKSYEQYF. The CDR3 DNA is TGTGCCAGCAGTTACAGGAAATCCTACGAGCAGTACTTC.

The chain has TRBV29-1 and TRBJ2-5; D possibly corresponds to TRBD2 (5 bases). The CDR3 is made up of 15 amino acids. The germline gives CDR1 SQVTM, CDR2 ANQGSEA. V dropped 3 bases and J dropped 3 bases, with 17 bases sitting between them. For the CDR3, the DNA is TGCAGCGTTGACTCTCCAGGACTCCCTAAAGAGACCCAGTACTTC. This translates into CSVDSPGLPKETQYF.

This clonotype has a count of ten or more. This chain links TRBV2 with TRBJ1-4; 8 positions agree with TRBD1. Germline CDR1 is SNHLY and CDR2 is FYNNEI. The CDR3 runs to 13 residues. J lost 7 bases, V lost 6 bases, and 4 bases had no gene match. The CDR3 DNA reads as TGTGCCAGCAGAAAGGACAGGGTTGAAAAACTGTTTTTT. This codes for CASRKDRVEKLFF.

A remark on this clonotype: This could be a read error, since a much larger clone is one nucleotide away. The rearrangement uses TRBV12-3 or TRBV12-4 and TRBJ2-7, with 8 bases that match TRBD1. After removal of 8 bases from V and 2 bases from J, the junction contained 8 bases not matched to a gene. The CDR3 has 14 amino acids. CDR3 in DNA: TGTGCCAGCGGACAGGGACGGGGGCCCTACGAGCAGTACTTC. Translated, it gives CASGQGRGPYEQYF.

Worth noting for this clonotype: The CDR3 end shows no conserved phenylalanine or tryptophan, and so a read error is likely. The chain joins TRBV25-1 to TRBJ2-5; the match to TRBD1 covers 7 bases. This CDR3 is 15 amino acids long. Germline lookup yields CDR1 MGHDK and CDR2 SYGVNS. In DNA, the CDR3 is TGTGCCGGCAGTGGACCAGGACAGGCCACGGAGACCCAGTACTGC. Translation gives CAGSGPGQATETQYC.

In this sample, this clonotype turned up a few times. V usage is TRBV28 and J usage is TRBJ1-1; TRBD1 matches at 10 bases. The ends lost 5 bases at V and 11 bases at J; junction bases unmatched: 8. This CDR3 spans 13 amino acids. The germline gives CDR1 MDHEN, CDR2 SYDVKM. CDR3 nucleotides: TGTGCCAGCAGTGTCCCTCCGGGACAGGGGGCTTTCTTT. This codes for CASSVPPGQGAFF.

The CDR3 region has the DNA TGCGCCAGCAGTGGGTCGAGGGGGGGCACCGGGGAGCTGTTTTTT. Encoded protein: CASSGSRGGTGELFF. This chain links TRBV10-2 with TRBJ2-2, with a weak D call TRBD2 (7 bases). Germline CDR1 WSHSY, CDR2 SAAADI. Trimming cost V 4 bases and J 4 bases, with 13 bases left between them. The CDR3 runs 15 residues.

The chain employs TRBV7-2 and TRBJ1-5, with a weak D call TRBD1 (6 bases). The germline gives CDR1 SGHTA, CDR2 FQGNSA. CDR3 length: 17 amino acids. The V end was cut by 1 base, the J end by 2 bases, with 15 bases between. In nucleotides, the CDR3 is TGTGCCAGCAGCTTAGATGGGTTGCGGGGGCGCAATCAGCCCCAGCATTTT. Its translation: CASSLDGLRGRNQPQHF.

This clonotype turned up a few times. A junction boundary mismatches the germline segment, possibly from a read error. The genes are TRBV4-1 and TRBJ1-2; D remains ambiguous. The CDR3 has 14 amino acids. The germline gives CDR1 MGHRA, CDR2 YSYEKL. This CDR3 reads CASSQGVVSYGYTF. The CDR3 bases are TGTGCCAGCAGCCAAGGTGTGGTTAGTTATGGCTACACCTTC.

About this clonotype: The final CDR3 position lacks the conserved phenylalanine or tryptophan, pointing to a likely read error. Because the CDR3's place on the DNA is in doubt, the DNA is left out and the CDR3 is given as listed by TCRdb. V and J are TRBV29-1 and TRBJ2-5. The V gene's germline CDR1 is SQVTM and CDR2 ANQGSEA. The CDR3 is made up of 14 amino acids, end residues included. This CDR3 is CSVGAGTYGYTFGS.

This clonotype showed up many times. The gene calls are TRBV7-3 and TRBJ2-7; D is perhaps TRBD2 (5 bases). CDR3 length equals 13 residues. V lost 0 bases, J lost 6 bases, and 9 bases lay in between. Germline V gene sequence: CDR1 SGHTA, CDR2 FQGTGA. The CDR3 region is CASSLTDWGEQYF. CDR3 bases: TGTGCCAGCAGCTTAACGGACTGGGGCGAGCAGTACTTC.

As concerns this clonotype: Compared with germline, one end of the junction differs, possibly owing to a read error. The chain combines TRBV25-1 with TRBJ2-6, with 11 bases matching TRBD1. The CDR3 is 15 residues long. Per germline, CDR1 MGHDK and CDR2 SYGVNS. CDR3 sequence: CASSEFGTGGNVLTF. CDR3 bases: TGTGCCAGCAGTGAATTCGGGACAGGGGGCAACGTCCTGACTTTC.

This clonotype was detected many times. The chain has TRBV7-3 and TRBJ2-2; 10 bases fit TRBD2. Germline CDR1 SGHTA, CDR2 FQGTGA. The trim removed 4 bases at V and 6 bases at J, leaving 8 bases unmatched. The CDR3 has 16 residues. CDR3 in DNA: TGTGCCAGCAGCTGGACTAGCGGCCAAGGACCCGGGGAGCTGTTTTTT. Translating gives CASSWTSGQGPGELFF.

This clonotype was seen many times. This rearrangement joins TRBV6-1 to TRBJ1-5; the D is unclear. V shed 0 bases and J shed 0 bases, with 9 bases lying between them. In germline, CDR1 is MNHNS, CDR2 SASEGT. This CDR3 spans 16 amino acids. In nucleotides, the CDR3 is TGTGCCAGCAGTGAAGCAGAGGTGGATAGCAATCAGCCCCAGCATTTT. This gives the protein CASSEAEVDSNQPQHF.

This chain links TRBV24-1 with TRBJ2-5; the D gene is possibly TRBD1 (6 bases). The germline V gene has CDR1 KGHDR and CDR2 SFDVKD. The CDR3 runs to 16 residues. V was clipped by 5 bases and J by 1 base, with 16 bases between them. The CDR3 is CATSGYPDSSQETQYF. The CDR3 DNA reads TGTGCCACCAGTGGGTACCCGGACAGCTCCCAAGAGACCCAGTACTTC.

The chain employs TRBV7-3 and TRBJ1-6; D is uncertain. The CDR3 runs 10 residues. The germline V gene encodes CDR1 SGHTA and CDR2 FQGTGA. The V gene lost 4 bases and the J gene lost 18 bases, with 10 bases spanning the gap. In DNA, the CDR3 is TGTGCCAGCAGCTCGATCACCGACCACTTT. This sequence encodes CASSSITDHF.

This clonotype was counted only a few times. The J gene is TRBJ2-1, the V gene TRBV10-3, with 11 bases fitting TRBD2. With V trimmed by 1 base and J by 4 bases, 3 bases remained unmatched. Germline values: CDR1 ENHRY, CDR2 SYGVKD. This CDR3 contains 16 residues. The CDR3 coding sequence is TGTGCCATCAGTGAGTTAGCGGGGGGGCAGTACAATGAGCAGTTCTTC. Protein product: CAISELAGGQYNEQFF.

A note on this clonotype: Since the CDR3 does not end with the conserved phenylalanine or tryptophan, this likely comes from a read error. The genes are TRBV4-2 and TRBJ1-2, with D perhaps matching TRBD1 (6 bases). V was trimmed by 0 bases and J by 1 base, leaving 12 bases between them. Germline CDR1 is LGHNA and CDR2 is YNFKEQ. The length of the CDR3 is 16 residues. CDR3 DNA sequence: TGTGCCAGCAGCCAAGACGGGCAGGGGCTTAACTATGGCTACACCCTC. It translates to CASSQDGQGLNYGYTL.

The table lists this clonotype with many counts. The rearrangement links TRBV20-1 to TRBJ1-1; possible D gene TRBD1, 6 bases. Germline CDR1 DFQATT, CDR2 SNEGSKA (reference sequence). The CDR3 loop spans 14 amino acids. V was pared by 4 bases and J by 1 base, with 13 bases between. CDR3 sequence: CSAIPGQSNTEAFF. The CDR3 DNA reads TGCAGTGCTATTCCCGGACAGTCGAACACTGAAGCTTTCTTT.

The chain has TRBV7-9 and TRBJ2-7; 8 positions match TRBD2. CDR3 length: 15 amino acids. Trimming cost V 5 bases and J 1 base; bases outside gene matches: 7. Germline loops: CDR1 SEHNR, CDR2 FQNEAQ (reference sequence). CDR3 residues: CASSAPGLGSYEQYF. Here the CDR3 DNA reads TGTGCCAGCAGCGCACCGGGACTAGGTTCCTACGAGCAGTACTTC.

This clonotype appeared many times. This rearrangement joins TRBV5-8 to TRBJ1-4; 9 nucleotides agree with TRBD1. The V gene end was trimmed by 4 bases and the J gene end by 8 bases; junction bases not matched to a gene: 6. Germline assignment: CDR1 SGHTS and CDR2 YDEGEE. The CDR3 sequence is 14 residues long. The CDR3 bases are TGTGCCAGCAGCGGCGGGACAGGGAAGGAAAAACTGTTTTTT. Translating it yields CASSGGTGKEKLFF.

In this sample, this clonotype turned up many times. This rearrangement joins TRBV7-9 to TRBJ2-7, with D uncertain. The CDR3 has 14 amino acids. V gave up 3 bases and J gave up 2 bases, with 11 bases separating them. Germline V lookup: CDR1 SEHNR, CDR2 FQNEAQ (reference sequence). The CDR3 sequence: CASSLGYGTYEQYF. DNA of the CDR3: TGTGCCAGCAGCTTGGGGTACGGAACCTACGAGCAGTACTTC.

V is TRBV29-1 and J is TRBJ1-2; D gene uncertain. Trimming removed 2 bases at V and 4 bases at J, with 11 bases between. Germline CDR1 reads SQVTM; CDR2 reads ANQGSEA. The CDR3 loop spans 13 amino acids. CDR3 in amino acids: CSVENHRSYGYTF. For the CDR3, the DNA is TGCAGCGTTGAAAACCACCGCTCCTATGGCTACACCTTC.

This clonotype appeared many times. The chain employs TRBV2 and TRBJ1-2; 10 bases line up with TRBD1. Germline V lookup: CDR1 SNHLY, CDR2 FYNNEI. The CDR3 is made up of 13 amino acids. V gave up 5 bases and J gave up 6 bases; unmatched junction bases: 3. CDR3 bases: TGTGCCAGCAGTTTGACAGGGGGCGATGGCTACACCTTC. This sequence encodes CASSLTGGDGYTF. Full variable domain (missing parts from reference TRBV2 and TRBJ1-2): EPEVTQTPSHQVTQMGQEVILRCVPISNHLYFYWYRQILGQKVEFLVSFYNNEISEKSEIFDDQFSVERPDGSNFTLKIRSTKLEDSAMYFCASSLTGGDGYTFGSGTRLTVV.

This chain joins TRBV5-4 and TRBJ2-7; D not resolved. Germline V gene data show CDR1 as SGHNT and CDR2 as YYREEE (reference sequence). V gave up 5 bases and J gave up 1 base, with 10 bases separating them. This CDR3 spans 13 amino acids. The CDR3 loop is CASRRRLSYEQYF. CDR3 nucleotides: TGTGCCAGCAGGAGAAGGTTATCCTACGAGCAGTACTTC. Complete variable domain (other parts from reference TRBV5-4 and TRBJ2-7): ETGVTQSPTHLIKTRGQQVTLRCSSQSGHNTVSWYQQALGQGPQFIFQYYREEENGRGNFPPRFSGLQFPNYSSELNVNALELDDSALYLCASRRRLSYEQYFGPGTRLTVT.

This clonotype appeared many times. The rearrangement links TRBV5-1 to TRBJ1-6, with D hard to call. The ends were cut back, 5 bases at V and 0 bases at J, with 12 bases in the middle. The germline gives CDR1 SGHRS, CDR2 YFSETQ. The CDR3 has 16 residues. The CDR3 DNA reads TGCGCCAGCAGTGAGGGCTCAAGCTCCTATAATTCACCCCTCCACTTT. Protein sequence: CASSEGSSSYNSPLHF.